This T cell receptor beta chain originates from a study of memory CD4+ T cells and cytomegalovirus serostatus. In the study overall: This sample comes from healthy Belgian adults, roughly 9 CMV seropositive, around 26 seronegative. Findings of the study overall: About two fifths of the roughly 160 known CMV-associated TCRbeta sequences appeared in CD4+ memory.

The sort gate was single viable CD3+CD4+CD8-CD45RO+ cells for memory CD4+ T cells. Positive selection with CD4 microbeads enriched total CD4+ T cells. TCRdb's copy holds only in-frame clones and misses some; the assay was immunoSEQ multiplex PCR. The sample lists some 48,000 clones; about 77% were seen once. Trimming cost V 7 bases and J 4 bases; bases outside gene matches: 4. The CDR3 is 13 residues long. Germline lookup yields CDR1 LNHDA and CDR2 SQIVND (reference sequence). On this clone: Its target is not known.

Sequencing was done on a sample of memory CD4+ T cells from blood. The receptor comes from an adult in good health and CMV-seronegative. The chain employs TRBV19 and TRBJ2-7; TRBD2 agrees at 10 bases. This CDR3 reads CASKKLAGYEQYF. The CDR3 nucleotides are TGTGCCAGTAAAAAACTAGCGGGATACGAGCAGTACTTC.